A selection of T cell receptor beta chains follows, all from one sample in a study of T cell changes during pregnancy in multiple sclerosis. The assay was immunoSEQ multiplex PCR, and TCRdb's table has in-frame clones only and misses some. The sample has roughly 49,000 clones; 92% are singletons. The sequencing here drew on CD4+ T cells from peripheral blood mononuclear cells, taken in the second trimester of pregnancy. Every receptor here comes from a female donor in good health, enrolled as a control in a pregnancy study. The CDR3 runs from the conserved cysteine through the conserved F or W. D genes are given only for firm matches. Part of the rows lack a size; the others show once, few, many or a class for expanded clones.

clone_size: once
d_call: -
v_call: TRBV30
j_call: TRBJ1-1
cdr3_nt: TGTGCCTGGAACAGAGGGATGAACACTGAAGCTTTCTTT
cdr3_aa: CAWNRGMNTEAFF

clone_size: -
d_call: -
v_call: TRBV6-5
j_call: TRBJ1-6
cdr3_nt: TGTGCCAGCAGCAGTCCGGGTAATTCACCCCTCCACTTT
cdr3_aa: CASSSPGNSPLHF

clone_size: -
d_call: -
v_call: TRBV7-2
j_call: TRBJ1-5
cdr3_nt: TGTGCCAGCAGCTCAATGGGAGGAGACAATCAGCCCCAGCATTTT
cdr3_aa: CASSSMGGDNQPQHF

clone_size: -
d_call: TRBD1
v_call: TRBV27
j_call: TRBJ2-7
cdr3_nt: TGTGCCAGCAAGACAGGGCCTTTCTCCTACGAGCAGTACTTC
cdr3_aa: CASKTGPFSYEQYF

clone_size: -
d_call: TRBD1
v_call: TRBV4-2
j_call: TRBJ2-5
cdr3_nt: TGTGCCAGCAGCCAAGACCGACAGGGATGGTACCAAGAGACCCAGTACTTC
cdr3_aa: CASSQDRQGWYQETQYF

clone_size: -
d_call: -
v_call: TRBV6-5
j_call: TRBJ1-1
cdr3_nt: TGTGCCAGCAGTATAGGCGGGGTGAACACTGAAGCTTTCTTT
cdr3_aa: CASSIGGVNTEAFF

clone_size: -
d_call: -
v_call: TRBV2
j_call: TRBJ1-2
cdr3_nt: TGTGCCAGCAGTTCGGGTCAGGGAAACTATGGCTACACCTTC
cdr3_aa: CASSSGQGNYGYTF

clone_size: -
d_call: -
v_call: TRBV6-5
j_call: TRBJ1-1
cdr3_nt: TGTGCCAGCAGGAAGGGACACCTGAACACTGAAGCTTTCTTT
cdr3_aa: CASRKGHLNTEAFF

clone_size: -
d_call: -
v_call: TRBV6-5
j_call: TRBJ2-4
cdr3_nt: TGTGCCAGCGGGGCGGAGAGGGCCAAAAACATTCAGTACTTC
cdr3_aa: CASGAERAKNIQYF

clone_size: -
d_call: -
v_call: TRBV7-3
j_call: TRBJ1-3
cdr3_nt: TGTGCCAGCAGCCAACATAAAAACACCATATATTTT
cdr3_aa: CASSQHKNTIYF

clone_size: -
d_call: TRBD1
v_call: TRBV9
j_call: TRBJ2-7
cdr3_nt: TGTGCCAGCAGCGCCGGGGGGACAGGGGCGGGTGAGCAGTACTTC
cdr3_aa: CASSAGGTGAGEQYF

clone_size: once
d_call: TRBD1
v_call: TRBV29-1
j_call: TRBJ1-2
cdr3_nt: TGCAGCGCACAACCATTTGAACAGGGGGCGTATGGCTACACCTTC
cdr3_aa: CSAQPFEQGAYGYTF

clone_size: -
d_call: TRBD1
v_call: TRBV30
j_call: TRBJ2-1
cdr3_nt: TGTGCCTGGAGTGGGGACAGGGGTTTCCAGGATGAGCAGTTCTTC
cdr3_aa: CAWSGDRGFQDEQFF

clone_size: -
d_call: TRBD1
v_call: TRBV6-4
j_call: TRBJ1-2
cdr3_nt: TGTGCCAGCAGTCGGACAGGGGAGGGTGGCTACACCTTC
cdr3_aa: CASSRTGEGGYTF

clone_size: -
d_call: TRBD1
v_call: TRBV5-8
j_call: TRBJ2-5
cdr3_nt: TGTGCCAGCAGCTTAGGGACAGCCTCAGAAGAGACCCAGTACTTC
cdr3_aa: CASSLGTASEETQYF

clone_size: -
d_call: -
v_call: TRBV19
j_call: TRBJ2-5
cdr3_nt: TGTGCCAGTAGTATAGTTGCACACGACAGGTCATCCCAGACCCAGTACTTC
cdr3_aa: CASSIVAHDRSSQTQYF

clone_size: -
d_call: -
v_call: TRBV7-8
j_call: TRBJ1-1
cdr3_nt: TGTGCCAGCAGCTTAAGGGAGTCCCGACAGAACACTGAAGCTTTCTTT
cdr3_aa: CASSLRESRQNTEAFF

clone_size: -
d_call: TRBD1
v_call: TRBV29-1
j_call: TRBJ1-1
cdr3_nt: TGCAGCGTCAGACTTCCGGGACAGCCTTTGACTGAAGCTTTCTTT
cdr3_aa: CSVRLPGQPLTEAFF

clone_size: -
d_call: TRBD2
v_call: TRBV7-2
j_call: TRBJ2-5
cdr3_nt: TGTGCCAGCAGCTTAGCGACAGCGGGGGGTCAAGAGACCCAGTACTTC
cdr3_aa: CASSLATAGGQETQYF

clone_size: -
d_call: TRBD1
v_call: TRBV7-3
j_call: TRBJ1-1
cdr3_nt: TGTGCCAGCAGCTTATTAAGGACAGGGAACACTGAAGCTTTCTTT
cdr3_aa: CASSLLRTGNTEAFF

clone_size: -
d_call: TRBD1
v_call: TRBV5-6
j_call: TRBJ1-3
cdr3_nt: TGTGCCAGCAGCCCGACAGGGGGCACTGGAAACACCATATATTTT
cdr3_aa: CASSPTGGTGNTIYF

clone_size: -
d_call: -
v_call: TRBV6-5
j_call: TRBJ2-7
cdr3_nt: TGTGCCAGCACGCAGGGAACGACCTACGAGCAGTACTTC
cdr3_aa: CASTQGTTYEQYF

clone_size: -
d_call: -
v_call: TRBV7-6
j_call: TRBJ1-4
cdr3_nt: TGTGCCAGCAGCTTCCCTGGGGGCGGTGAAAAACTGTTTTTT
cdr3_aa: CASSFPGGGEKLFF

clone_size: -
d_call: -
v_call: TRBV6-1
j_call: TRBJ1-4
cdr3_nt: TGTGCCAGCAGTGGTCAGGGAGGGGAAAAACTGTTTTTT
cdr3_aa: CASSGQGGEKLFF

clone_size: -
d_call: TRBD1
v_call: TRBV7-9
j_call: TRBJ1-1
cdr3_nt: TGTGCCAGCAGCTCAAACAGGGGCATGTCGACTGAAGCTTTCTTT
cdr3_aa: CASSSNRGMSTEAFF

clone_size: -
d_call: TRBD1
v_call: TRBV29-1
j_call: TRBJ1-1
cdr3_nt: TGCAGCGGAGACAGGGGGCGGAGGGCTGAAGCTTTCTTT
cdr3_aa: CSGDRGRRAEAFF

clone_size: once
d_call: TRBD1
v_call: TRBV5-1
j_call: TRBJ2-2
cdr3_nt: TGCGCCAGCAGCGCCACAGGGGATGTTGGCGGGGAGCTGTTTTTT
cdr3_aa: CASSATGDVGGELFF

clone_size: -
d_call: -
v_call: TRBV4-3
j_call: TRBJ2-3
cdr3_nt: TGCGCCAGCAGCCAAGATGTAGCTAAAGGTACGCAGTATTTT
cdr3_aa: CASSQDVAKGTQYF

clone_size: -
d_call: TRBD1
v_call: TRBV18
j_call: TRBJ2-1
cdr3_nt: TGTGCCAGCTCACACACCGGTCCGGGACAGGGGGCCGATGAGCAGTTCTTC
cdr3_aa: CASSHTGPGQGADEQFF

clone_size: -
d_call: TRBD1
v_call: TRBV6-1
j_call: TRBJ1-2
cdr3_nt: TGTGCCAGCACCCCGACCAGGACAGGGTATGGCTACACCTTC
cdr3_aa: CASTPTRTGYGYTF

clone_size: -
d_call: -
v_call: TRBV6-1
j_call: TRBJ1-1
cdr3_nt: TGTGCCAGCAGTGTAGATAGGGGAGGTCCTGAAGCTTTCTTT
cdr3_aa: CASSVDRGGPEAFF

clone_size: -
d_call: -
v_call: TRBV30
j_call: TRBJ1-2
cdr3_nt: TGTGCCTGGAATCCAGGGTATGGCTACACCTTC
cdr3_aa: CAWNPGYGYTF

clone_size: -
d_call: TRBD1
v_call: TRBV11-2
j_call: TRBJ1-5
cdr3_nt: TGTGCCAGCAGCTTAGTTCAGGGGGCGAGCAATCAGCCCCAGCATTTT
cdr3_aa: CASSLVQGASNQPQHF

clone_size: -
d_call: TRBD1
v_call: TRBV19
j_call: TRBJ2-7
cdr3_nt: TGTGCCAGTAGTCCCGGGACAGCTTCCTACGAGCAGTACTTC
cdr3_aa: CASSPGTASYEQYF

clone_size: -
d_call: TRBD1
v_call: TRBV19
j_call: TRBJ1-3
cdr3_nt: TGTGCCAGTAGCCAGGGGGGCGGAAACACCATATATTTT
cdr3_aa: CASSQGGGNTIYF